These 31 T cell receptor beta chains were all obtained from the same sample, sequenced in a study of blood T cell repertoires in COVID-19. Generated by immunoSEQ multiplex PCR, the TCRdb table keeps only in-frame clones and is missing some. The data show 200,000 to 250,000 clones, about nine tenths seen once. The sequencing sample was made of peripheral blood. All receptors derive from a woman aged 25 to 39 with COVID-19, enrolled during active disease.

With respect to this clone: A junction end diverges from the germline sequence, so it may reflect a read error. The rearrangement joins TRBV7-9 to TRBJ2-3, with D possibly matching TRBD1 (5 bases). Looked up from germline, CDR1 is SEHNR and CDR2 is FQNEAQ (reference sequence). The CDR3 runs 12 residues. The CDR3 reads CASSFGQVTTDF. Written as DNA, the CDR3 is TGTGCCAGCAGCTTTGGACAAGTCACGACCGATTTT.

J is TRBJ2-7 and V is TRBV19, with TRBD1 matching over 8 bases. V was pared by 4 bases and J by 2 bases, with 4 bases of the junction left unmatched. Per germline, CDR1 LNHDA and CDR2 SQIVND (reference sequence). This CDR3 is built from 14 residues. The CDR3 sequence: CASSTYRGAYEQYF. CDR3 bases: TGTGCCAGTAGTACCTACAGGGGGGCCTACGAGCAGTACTTC.

The V gene is TRBV11-3, the J gene TRBJ2-2, with D maybe TRBD2 (5 bases). V was clipped by 1 base and J by 3 bases, with 6 bases between them. This CDR3 contains 14 residues. Looked up from germline, CDR1 is SGHNT and CDR2 is YENEEA. CDR3 sequence (DNA): TGTGCCAGCAGCTTAGGCGGGTACACCGGGGAGCTGTTTTTT. Translated, it gives CASSLGGYTGELFF.

The count of this clone is one. The V gene is TRBV7-9, the J gene TRBJ1-4, with 7 bases identical to TRBD1. This CDR3 has 14 residues. Germline CDR1 and CDR2: SEHNR and FQNEAQ (reference sequence). The J segment lost 7 bases and the V segment lost 5 bases, leaving 7 bases of the junction unmatched. CDR3 bases: TGTGCCAGCAGCCCAGAAGGGGGCCGTGAAAAACTGTTTTTT. This encodes CASSPEGGREKLFF.

The genes are TRBV9 and TRBJ1-5, with D perhaps TRBD1 (5 bases). The length of the CDR3 is 15 residues. CDR1 and CDR2 (germline): SGDLS, YYNGEE. V shed 3 bases and J shed 3 bases, with 13 bases lying between them. CDR3 protein: CASSEDQGYNQPQHF. CDR3 DNA: TGTGCCAGCAGCGAAGACCAGGGATACAATCAGCCCCAGCATTTT. The full variable domain, in which reference TRBV9 and TRBJ1-5 provide the parts outside the CDR3, is DSGVTQTPKHLITATGQRVTLRCSPRSGDLSVYWYQQSLDQGLQFLIQYYNGEERAKGNILERFSAQQFPDLHSELNLSSLELGDSALYFCASSEDQGYNQPQHFGDGTRLSIL.

The CDR3 nucleotides are TGTGCCAGCAGCAGCACAGGGCTCCAAGAGACCCAGTACTTC. It is translated as CASSSTGLQETQYF. The chain has TRBV5-6 and TRBJ2-5; D might be TRBD1 (6 bases). The CDR3 extends over 14 amino acids. The germline V gene encodes CDR1 SGHDT and CDR2 YYEEEE. Trimming took 4 bases from V and 1 from J, leaving 11 bases between them.

The chain couples TRBV5-1 to TRBJ2-1, with TRBD2 matching over 9 bases. Germline V gene sequence: CDR1 SGHRS, CDR2 YFSETQ. V shed 4 bases and J 1 base; nucleotides not matched to a gene: 3. There are 15 residues in the CDR3. The CDR3 DNA reads as TGCGCCAGCAGCCCAGCGGGAGGATCCTACAATGAGCAGTTCTTC. Protein sequence: CASSPAGGSYNEQFF.

This sequence joins TRBV5-8 and TRBJ2-5; D may be TRBD1 (5 bases). The CDR3 contains 14 residues. The germline V and J ends were trimmed by 5 bases and 5 bases, with 16 bases remaining between them. Germline assignment: CDR1 SGHTS and CDR2 YDEGEE. CDR3 region: CASRLPGFRETQYF. The CDR3 DNA sequence: TGTGCCAGCAGACTACCAGGGTTTAGGGAGACCCAGTACTTC. The full variable domain, in which reference TRBV5-8 and TRBJ2-5 provide the parts outside the CDR3, is EAGVTQSPTHLIKTRGQQATLRCSPISGHTSVYWYQQALGLGLQFLLWYDEGEERNRGNFPPRFSGRQFPNYSSELNVNALELEDSALYLCASRLPGFRETQYFGPGTRLLVL.

This clone was picked up a small number of times. This chain links TRBV18 with TRBJ1-6; D not resolved. The CDR3 totals 13 residues. From germline, CDR1 is KGHSH and CDR2 LQKENI. Trimming cost V 3 bases and J 4 bases, with 4 bases left between them. The CDR3 DNA reads TGTGCCAGCTCACCTTCGTATAATTCACCCCTCCACTTT. Residues: CASSPSYNSPLHF.

The chain joins TRBV5-1 to TRBJ2-5, with TRBD2 matching over 10 bases. Germline V gene sequence: CDR1 SGHRS, CDR2 YFSETQ. The CDR3 is 15 residues long. V was pared by 4 bases and J by 5 bases, with 8 bases of the junction left unmatched. CDR3 bases: TGCGCCAGCAGCCCTAGCGGGAGCGGCGTGGAGACCCAGTACTTC. Protein: CASSPSGSGVETQYF. Full variable domain (rest looked up from reference TRBV5-1 and TRBJ2-5): KAGVTQTPRYLIKTRGQQVTLSCSPISGHRSVSWYQQTPGQGLQFLFEYFSETQRNKGNFPGRFSGRQFSNSRSEMNVSTLELGDSALYLCASSPSGSGVETQYFGPGTRLLVL.

CDR3 residues: CSAWIRKEQFF. In nucleotides, the CDR3 is TGCAGTGCTTGGATCAGGAAGGAGCAGTTCTTC. The chain uses TRBV20-1 and TRBJ2-1, with no clear D. Per the germline V gene, CDR1 is DFQATT and CDR2 is SNEGSKA (reference sequence). This CDR3 spans 11 amino acids. V lost 5 bases and J lost 10, with 12 bases in between.

The chain joins TRBV18 to TRBJ2-3; D is ambiguous. The CDR3 runs 12 residues. Germline V gene lookup returns CDR1 KGHSH and CDR2 LQKENI. Trimming removed 3 bases at V and 6 bases at J, with 7 bases between. The CDR3 DNA sequence: TGTGCCAGCTCACCCACCGGGGATACGCAGTATTTT. Residues: CASSPTGDTQYF.

This chain joins TRBV7-6 and TRBJ2-1; a weak D match, TRBD1 (5 bases). CDR3 size: 13 residues. V was cut by 3 bases and J by 7 bases, with 10 bases left in between. Per the germline V gene, CDR1 is SGHVS and CDR2 is FNYEAQ. CDR3 protein: CASSLGRVNEQFF. The CDR3 DNA follows: TGTGCCAGCAGCTTGGGCAGGGTGAATGAGCAGTTCTTC.

The DNA for the CDR3 is TGCGCCAGCAGTCCCTCGGGGGGTGACTATGGCTACACCTTC. This gives the protein CASSPSGGDYGYTF. The chain is built from TRBV5-1 and TRBJ1-2; possible D gene TRBD1, 5 bases. Germline CDR1 SGHRS, CDR2 YFSETQ. Trimming cost V 5 bases and J 3 bases, with 14 bases left between them. This CDR3 is built from 14 residues.

Concerning this clone: One base away lies a much larger clone, so this may be a sequencing read error. The sample contains more than one DNA sequence encoding this CDR3. The chain uses TRBV27 and TRBJ1-2; a possible D gene is TRBD1 (5 bases). The germline V gene encodes CDR1 MNHEY and CDR2 SMNVEV (reference sequence). The CDR3 extends over 14 amino acids. V lost 0 bases and J lost 4, with 9 bases in between. CDR3 in amino acids: CASSLSGQGYGYTF. The CDR3 bases are TGTGCCAGCAGTTTATCGGGGCAGGGCTATGGCTACACCTTC.

V usage is TRBV11-2 and J usage is TRBJ1-4, with D uncertain. Trimming removed 0 bases at V and 6 bases at J, with 20 bases between. The CDR3 contains 18 residues. Germline V gene sequence: CDR1 SGHAT, CDR2 FQNNGV. CDR3 sequence reads: CASSLDPPGRISDEKLFF. For the CDR3, the DNA is TGTGCCAGCAGCTTAGATCCCCCTGGGAGGATTTCTGATGAAAAACTGTTTTTT.

The V call is TRBV29-1, the J call TRBJ2-5; 15 nucleotides agree with TRBD2. J gave up 5 bases and V 6 bases, and 7 bases lay outside the gene matches. The CDR3 extends over 15 amino acids. Germline V CDR1 and CDR2: SQVTM, ANQGSEA. This CDR3 reads CSVEGLAGGRETQYF. Written as DNA, the CDR3 is TGCAGCGTCGAGGGACTAGCGGGGGGCCGGGAGACCCAGTACTTC.

J is TRBJ1-2 and V is TRBV4-3; the match to TRBD1 covers 7 bases. Germline V gives CDR1 LGHNA, CDR2 YSLEER. The V gene end was trimmed by 0 bases and the J gene end by 8 bases; junction bases not matched to a gene: 6. The CDR3 runs to 14 residues. The CDR3 nucleotides read TGCGCCAGCAGCCAAGATGACAGGGCAGGGGGCTACACCTTC. It encodes CASSQDDRAGGYTF.

V and J are TRBV6-4 and TRBJ1-1; D unclear. Per germline, CDR1 MRHNA and CDR2 SNTAGT. The CDR3 consists of 14 residues. Trimming removed 6 bases from V and 10 bases from J, with 21 bases in between. In DNA, the CDR3 is TGTGCCAGCAGACATGAGGGTTTGGAGAATGGAGCTTTCTTT. As protein: CASRHEGLENGAFF.

The chain couples TRBV2 to TRBJ2-1; D is perhaps TRBD2 (5 bases). The V gene's germline CDR1 is SNHLY and CDR2 FYNNEI. CDR3 length equals 15 residues. Trimming removed 0 bases at V and 0 bases at J, with 6 bases between. This CDR3 reads CASSEAGASYNEQFF. The CDR3 coding sequence is TGTGCCAGCAGTGAAGCGGGAGCCTCCTACAATGAGCAGTTCTTC.

This chain joins TRBV2 and TRBJ1-2, with D hard to call. The germline V gene has CDR1 SNHLY and CDR2 FYNNEI. Trimming removed 6 bases at V and 2 bases at J, with 16 bases between. This CDR3 has 15 amino acids. The CDR3 DNA reads TGTGCCAGCAGCCTTTTCGGGGAAGCCAACTATGGCTACACCTTC. It encodes CASSLFGEANYGYTF.

This chain uses TRBV12-3 or TRBV12-4 with TRBJ2-5; D ambiguous. CDR3 length: 13 amino acids. V was shortened by 5 bases and J by 5 bases, with 12 bases between the two germline ends. For the CDR3, the DNA is TGTGCCAGCAGTCTCGGTCGCCGGGAGACCCAGTACTTC. As protein: CASSLGRRETQYF.

This chain links TRBV30 with TRBJ1-1; D gene unclear. The V gene's germline CDR1 is GTSNPN and CDR2 SVGIG (reference sequence). Between the trimmed V and J ends, which lost 5 bases and 7 bases, there was a span of 17 bases. CDR3 length equals 13 residues. As DNA, the CDR3 is TGTGCCTGGGGGCCGCCTTGGGTTATTGAAGCTTTCTTT. It encodes CAWGPPWVIEAFF.

The chain employs TRBV7-9 and TRBJ1-1; D might be TRBD1 (5 bases). CDR3 size: 14 residues. Germline CDR1 and CDR2: SEHNR and FQNEAQ (reference sequence). Trimming removed 2 bases at V and 6 bases at J, with 13 bases between. The CDR3 DNA is TGTGCCAGCAGCTTATCCGGGGGAGGCTCTGAAGCTTTCTTT. Its translation is CASSLSGGGSEAFF.

This sequence joins TRBV28 and TRBJ1-1; D perhaps matches TRBD1 (6 bases). V was trimmed by 6 bases and J by 0 bases, leaving 14 bases between them. Germline-derived CDR1 and CDR2 are MDHEN and SYDVKM. The CDR3 sequence is 15 residues long. The CDR3: CASRIPGQLNTEAFF. The DNA of the CDR3 is TGTGCCAGCAGGATACCGGGACAATTGAACACTGAAGCTTTCTTT.

The gene calls are TRBV4-3 and TRBJ1-5, with 9 bases lining up with TRBD1. The CDR3 spans 18 residues. Per germline, CDR1 LGHNA and CDR2 YSLEER. The V gene end was trimmed by 0 bases and the J gene end by 5 bases; junction bases not matched to a gene: 11. In DNA, the CDR3 is TGCGCCAGCAGCCAAGATGGAACAGGGGGCGTTAGGGATCAGCCCCAGCATTTT. Encoded protein: CASSQDGTGGVRDQPQHF.

The chain couples TRBV5-4 to TRBJ1-2; no firm D call. Per the germline V gene, CDR1 is SGHNT and CDR2 is YYREEE (reference sequence). The ends were cut back, 2 bases at V and 0 bases at J, with 8 bases in the middle. The CDR3 runs 14 residues. The CDR3 bases are TGTGCCAGCAGCTTCCGCGGGTCTAACTATGGCTACACCTTC. Residues: CASSFRGSNYGYTF.

This clone has only a few counts. This sequence joins TRBV3-1 (or the pseudogene TRBV3-2) and TRBJ1-6; D is unresolved. Trimming removed 0 bases at V and 14 bases at J, with 14 bases between. The CDR3 is 14 amino acids. The germline V gene has CDR1 LGHDT and CDR2 YNNKEL (reference sequence). The CDR3: CASSQEAGSLTLHF. The CDR3 DNA follows: TGTGCCAGCAGCCAAGAGGCGGGTTCCTTAACCCTCCACTTT.

V is TRBV19 and J is TRBJ1-6; TRBD1 aligns across 7 bases. Germline V gene data show CDR1 as LNHDA and CDR2 as SQIVND (reference sequence). This CDR3 comprises 15 residues. V lost 3 bases to trimming and J lost 14 bases; unmatched junction nucleotides: 13. The CDR3: CASSIGDRGRGTLHF. The CDR3 DNA follows: TGTGCCAGTAGTATTGGGGACAGAGGGCGAGGTACCCTCCACTTT.

CDR3 nucleotide sequence: TGTGCCAGCAGTTTAATTGGAGACTATGGCTACACCTTC. Protein product: CASSLIGDYGYTF. The chain has TRBV28 and TRBJ1-2; D unresolved. CDR1 is MDHEN and CDR2 is SYDVKM in the germline V gene. The CDR3 spans 13 residues. V shed 2 bases and J shed 3 bases, with 7 bases lying between them.

V gene TRBV14 combines with J gene TRBJ2-1; 9 bases agree with TRBD1. This CDR3 is 14 amino acids long. V lost 7 bases to trimming and J lost 7 bases; unmatched junction nucleotides: 8. The germline CDR1 and CDR2 sequences are SGHDN and FVKESK. The CDR3 nucleotides read TGTGCCAGCAAACCCGGGACAGGGCTAAATGAGCAGTTCTTC. Translation gives CASKPGTGLNEQFF.